Listed below are T cell receptor beta chains from one sample, sequenced in a study of monozygotic twins with inflammatory bowel disease. Using the 5' RACE reads, TCRdb records one entry per CDR3 protein without DNA. The listing records about 440,000 distinct CDR3 sequences. The sequenced sample consisted of blood. The receptors derive from a human donor with ulcerative colitis or Crohn's disease, or a healthy co-twin of an affected twin (not recorded which). The CDR3 runs from the conserved cysteine through the conserved F or W.

J gene	CDR3 length	V gene	CDR3 protein
TRBJ1-1	14	TRBV7-2	CASSPTARDTEAFF
TRBJ2-2	17	TRBV29-1	CSVARWTGGDNTGELFF
TRBJ2-1	15	TRBV5-1	CASTRTSGGIGEQFF
TRBJ2-5	12	TRBV24-1	CATSDRRETQYF
TRBJ2-1	16	TRBV7-3	CASSISGALSYNEQFF
TRBJ1-2	11	TRBV20-1	CSAQTGYGYTF
TRBJ2-3	15	TRBV5-1	CASSPDGKRTDTQYF
TRBJ2-2	16	TRBV5-1	CASSPPGPQSPGELFF
TRBJ2-5	13	TRBV14	CASSQDLRETQYF
TRBJ2-3	19	TRBV11-1	CASSSTLAEKLEGSDTQYF
TRBJ2-1	14	TRBV27	CASSPGGLLNEQFF
TRBJ2-1	15	TRBV20-1	CSAIEIAGPGNEQFF
TRBJ1-2	13	TRBV20-1	CSAVSGGNYGYTF
TRBJ1-6	13	TRBV27	CASSLSENSPLHF
TRBJ2-3	15	TRBV4-3	CASSQDALGTDTQYF
TRBJ1-5	19	TRBV6-2/TRBV6-3	CASSYGRVGNIQSNQPQHF
TRBJ2-5	15	TRBV28	CASSRPSSGSKTQYF
TRBJ1-2	15	TRBV3-1	CASSQRVRGPSGYTF
TRBJ2-5	14	TRBV7-2	CASSLDGREETQYF
TRBJ2-7	11	TRBV20-1	CSAPRGREQYF
TRBJ2-1	15	TRBV5-5	CASSSRGDLYNEQFF
TRBJ2-1	18	TRBV12-5	CASGPPRAGDPPYNEQFF
TRBJ2-4	15	TRBV13	CASSKDHRVRGIQYF
TRBJ2-3	13	TRBV20-1	CSARPTGSDTQYF
TRBJ1-4	15	TRBV7-2	CASSFTGTGAEKLFF
TRBJ2-1	18	TRBV28	CASSPGLADFSSYNEQFF
TRBJ1-2	16	TRBV20-1	CSARPRWTASVGGYTF
TRBJ2-1	15	TRBV6-2/TRBV6-3	CASSYRGLAGNEQFF
TRBJ2-7	14	TRBV20-1	CSARFPSLGREQYF
TRBJ2-1	13	TRBV5-1	CASSSLDQNEQFF
TRBJ1-1	13	TRBV7-2	CASTVGGPNDAFF
TRBJ2-6	15	TRBV12-3/TRBV12-4	CASSGLGSGANVLTF
TRBJ2-3	15	TRBV5-1	CASTLGPSTPDTQYF
TRBJ1-4	15	TRBV11-2	CASSLTVGTNEKLFF
TRBJ2-5	13	TRBV12-3/TRBV12-4	CASSPVVTETQYF
TRBJ2-6	15	TRBV9	CASSVYLSGANVLTF
TRBJ2-2	18	TRBV19	CARRKPGLLPGDTGELFF
TRBJ2-1	14	TRBV19	CASSYGMAYNEQFF
TRBJ2-7	14	TRBV5-1	CASRSSGSPYEQYF
TRBJ2-2	16	TRBV9	CASSATSLSNTGELFF
TRBJ2-3	15	TRBV3-1	CASSHGTGGWDTQYF
TRBJ2-1	14	TRBV5-6	CASSLGGLVGEQFF
TRBJ2-1	18	TRBV5-1	CASSLASAGPIREHEQFF
TRBJ2-3	14	TRBV7-2	CASSFGLAGDTQYF
TRBJ2-1	11	TRBV10-3	CAISDIGEQFF
TRBJ2-7	15	TRBV4-3	CASSQEWSGADEQYF
TRBJ1-1	13	TRBV12-3/TRBV12-4	CASRWGEAAMAFF
TRBJ2-5	16	TRBV7-2	CASSLQVAGYQETQYF
TRBJ1-2	16	TRBV20-1	CSARGQGVIINYGYTF